Listed below are T cell receptor beta chains from one sample, sequenced in a study of lymphopenia after photon versus proton radiotherapy. TCRdb's copy holds only in-frame clones and misses some; the assay was immunoSEQ multiplex PCR. The table records some 64,000 clones, about nine tenths of them present only once. The sample here was peripheral blood, taken from a patient treated with proton-based radiotherapy. Receptors originate from a man older than 75 with esophageal cancer. Each CDR3 is given with its conserved first and last residue. D genes are given only for firm matches. Only some rows state a clone size, as once, few, many or a class for expanded clones.

v_call	j_call	d_call	clone_size	cdr3_aa	cdr3_nt
TRBV4-3	TRBJ2-1	NA	NA	CASSQVNINEQFF	TGCGCCAGCAGCCAAGTTAATATTAATGAGCAGTTCTTC
TRBV5-3	TRBJ2-1	TRBD1	once	CARSTDRGPPFSYNEQFF	TGTGCCAGAAGCACGGACAGGGGACCACCCTTTAGTTACAATGAGCAGTTCTTC
TRBV30	TRBJ2-5	TRBD1	NA	CAWVQGAQETQYF	TGTGCCTGGGTACAGGGGGCCCAAGAGACCCAGTACTTC
TRBV4-1	TRBJ2-7	TRBD1	NA	CASSPGTVAYEQYF	TGCGCCAGCAGCCCCGGGACAGTCGCCTACGAGCAGTACTTC
TRBV7-2	TRBJ2-1	TRBD2	NA	CASSSSGVGEQFF	TGTGCCAGCAGCTCTAGCGGGGTTGGTGAGCAGTTCTTC
TRBV11-1	TRBJ2-2	TRBD2	NA	CASSTGLAVNTGELFF	TGTGCCAGCAGCACGGGACTAGCGGTGAACACCGGGGAGCTGTTTTTT
TRBV9	TRBJ2-2	TRBD2	NA	CASSVDSGAGELFF	TGTGCCAGCAGCGTTGATAGCGGGGCCGGGGAGCTGTTTTTT
TRBV7-6	TRBJ1-1	NA	NA	CASSLERPGTMNTEAFF	TGTGCCAGCAGCTTAGAACGACCCGGGACCATGAACACTGAAGCTTTCTTT
TRBV5-6	TRBJ2-5	TRBD2	NA	CASSLGPRGVQETQYF	TGTGCCAGCAGCTTGGGTCCTCGGGGGGTCCAAGAGACCCAGTACTTC
TRBV13	TRBJ2-3	NA	NA	CATGRRGSDTQYF	TGTGCCACCGGGAGAAGGGGATCCGATACGCAGTATTTT
TRBV5-6	TRBJ2-1	TRBD2	NA	CASSKISGRGVNEQFF	TGTGCCAGCAGCAAGATTAGCGGGAGAGGCGTTAATGAGCAGTTCTTC
TRBV7-8	TRBJ2-1	TRBD2	NA	CASSLGIGREVYNEQFF	TGTGCCAGCAGCTTAGGAATTGGGCGGGAGGTCTACAATGAGCAGTTCTTC
TRBV21-1	TRBJ2-2	NA	NA	CASSIATYSNTGELFF	TGTGCCAGCAGCATAGCCACATATTCGAACACCGGGGAGCTGTTTTTT
TRBV15	TRBJ1-1	NA	NA	CATGLMNTEAFF	TGTGCCACCGGGTTAATGAACACTGAAGCTTTCTTT
TRBV20-1	TRBJ1-2	NA	NA	CSASHPDGYTF	TGCAGTGCTAGTCATCCGGATGGCTACACCTTC
TRBV4-1	TRBJ1-6	NA	NA	CASSQDPLRFSPLHF	TGCGCCAGCAGCCAAGATCCCCTCAGGTTTTCACCCCTCCACTTT
TRBV10-3	TRBJ1-1	TRBD1	NA	CAISETPPGTAMNTEAFF	TGTGCCATCAGTGAGACCCCTCCCGGGACAGCTATGAACACTGAAGCTTTCTTT
TRBV19	TRBJ2-2	NA	NA	CASSMEVTGELFF	TGTGCCAGTAGTATGGAAGTCACCGGGGAGCTGTTTTTT
TRBV25-1	TRBJ2-7	NA	NA	CASSVRGVYEQYF	TGTGCCAGCAGTGTAAGGGGCGTATACGAGCAGTACTTC
TRBV5-4	TRBJ2-3	NA	NA	CASSPRGGTDTQYF	TGTGCCAGCTCCCCCCGAGGGGGCACAGATACGCAGTATTTT
TRBV4-1	TRBJ2-1	NA	NA	CASSQQDFRSEQFF	TGCGCCAGCAGCCAACAGGACTTCCGGAGTGAGCAGTTCTTC
TRBV23-1	TRBJ2-1	TRBD1	once	CASSQSFLGQGRSYNEQFF	TGCGCCAGCAGTCAATCGTTTTTAGGACAGGGTAGGTCCTACAATGAGCAGTTCTTC
TRBV28	TRBJ1-6	NA	few	CASSSPGRGGSPLHF	TGTGCCAGCAGTTCCCCGGGGAGGGGTGGCTCACCCCTCCACTTT
TRBV11-2	TRBJ2-2	NA	NA	CASSFVGYGTGELFF	TGTGCCAGCAGCTTTGTAGGGTACGGCACCGGGGAGCTGTTTTTT
TRBV9	TRBJ2-5	NA	NA	CASSPRMQETQYF	TGTGCCAGCAGCCCCCGGATGCAAGAGACCCAGTACTTC
TRBV10-1	TRBJ2-7	TRBD2	NA	CASSAGGQPYEQYF	TGCGCCAGCAGTGCGGGGGGGCAACCCTACGAGCAGTACTTC
TRBV30	TRBJ2-2	TRBD1	once	CAWKTGYNTGELFF	TGTGCCTGGAAGACAGGGTATAACACCGGGGAGCTGTTTTTT
TRBV29-1	TRBJ1-2	NA	NA	CSVEGPGDNYGYTF	TGCAGCGTTGAAGGTCCAGGAGATAACTATGGCTACACCTTC
TRBV30	TRBJ1-5	NA	NA	CAYQKGRNGQPQHF	TGTGCCTACCAGAAGGGACGGAACGGTCAGCCCCAGCATTTT
TRBV10-3	TRBJ2-1	TRBD1	NA	CAISTGTGINEQFF	TGTGCCATCAGTACCGGGACAGGGATAAATGAGCAGTTCTTC
TRBV15	TRBJ2-2	TRBD1	NA	CATSRWTGNTGELFF	TGTGCCACCAGCAGATGGACAGGGAACACCGGGGAGCTGTTTTTT
TRBV5-1	TRBJ2-7	TRBD1	NA	CASSLVGQGYEQYF	TGCGCCAGCAGCTTGGTGGGACAGGGTTACGAGCAGTACTTC
TRBV7-2	TRBJ1-5	NA	NA	CASSLDGGGNQPQHF	TGTGCCAGCAGCTTAGACGGGGGCGGCAATCAGCCCCAGCATTTT
TRBV7-2	TRBJ2-7	NA	NA	CASSFSELGEQYF	TGTGCCAGCAGCTTTTCGGAACTTGGCGAGCAGTACTTC
TRBV7-2	TRBJ1-2	TRBD1	few	CASSSRGGDGYTF	TGTGCCAGCAGCTCCAGAGGGGGCGATGGCTACACCTTC
TRBV27	TRBJ2-7	TRBD2	NA	CASSQTLAGAGEQYF	TGTGCCAGCAGTCAAACGCTAGCGGGAGCAGGCGAGCAGTACTTC
TRBV30	TRBJ1-1	NA	NA	CAWRIAFTEAFF	TGTGCCTGGAGGATTGCCTTCACTGAAGCTTTCTTT
TRBV4-1	TRBJ1-4	TRBD1	once	CASSQDRTGGRELFF	TGCGCCAGCAGCCAAGATCGGACAGGGGGACGGGAACTGTTTTTT
TRBV2	TRBJ1-2	NA	NA	CASSEGGRGTWGYTF	TGTGCCAGCAGTGAAGGTGGCAGAGGAACTTGGGGCTACACCTTC
TRBV10-3	TRBJ2-7	NA	NA	CAISTPQWGPYEQYF	TGTGCCATCTCTACACCCCAGTGGGGGCCTTACGAGCAGTACTTC
TRBV30	TRBJ1-6	TRBD1	once	CAWSTGQGISPLHF	TGTGCCTGGAGTACGGGACAGGGGATTTCACCCCTCCACTTT
TRBV7-7	TRBJ2-5	TRBD1	NA	CASARNRGAETQYF	TGTGCCAGCGCCCGGAACAGGGGGGCAGAGACCCAGTACTTC
TRBV9	TRBJ2-7	TRBD2	once	CASSVETSGRAGSEQYF	TGTGCCAGCAGCGTAGAGACCAGCGGGAGAGCAGGATCCGAGCAGTACTTC
TRBV6-1	TRBJ2-1	TRBD2	few	CASKLRLAGYNEQFF	TGTGCCAGCAAACTCAGACTAGCGGGATACAATGAGCAGTTCTTC
TRBV11-2	TRBJ2-4	NA	NA	CASSPRDIQYF	TGTGCCAGCAGCCCCCGTGACATTCAGTACTTC
TRBV27	TRBJ1-4	NA	NA	CASSRNEKLFF	TGTGCCAGCAGTCGCAATGAAAAACTGTTTTTT
TRBV4-1	TRBJ2-1	NA	NA	CASSQDEQSTPQFF	TGCGCCAGCAGCCAAGACGAACAGTCAACCCCGCAGTTCTTC
TRBV9	TRBJ2-3	NA	NA	CASSISPSTDTQYF	TGTGCCAGCAGCATCAGCCCCAGCACAGATACGCAGTATTTT
TRBV7-9	TRBJ2-2	NA	NA	CASSLDLHAGELFF	TGTGCCAGCAGCTTAGACCTACACGCCGGGGAGCTGTTTTTT
TRBV2	TRBJ2-1	TRBD1	once	CASSWTGEEVTWTYEQFF	TGTGCCAGCAGTTGGACAGGGGAGGAAGTAACCTGGACATATGAGCAGTTCTTC
TRBV11-2	TRBJ1-1	NA	NA	CASSLNGQPNTEAFF	TGTGCCAGCAGCTTAAATGGGCAGCCGAACACTGAAGCTTTCTTT
TRBV4-3	TRBJ2-7	TRBD2	NA	CASSQGTSGYEQYF	TGCGCCAGCAGCCAGGGGACTAGCGGCTACGAGCAGTACTTC
TRBV9	TRBJ2-7	NA	NA	CASSVGPGTNYEQYF	TGTGCCAGCAGCGTAGGACCCGGGACGAACTACGAGCAGTACTTC
TRBV6-6	TRBJ2-2	NA	NA	CAETGTDTGELFF	TGTGCCGAAACAGGGACGGACACCGGGGAGCTGTTTTTT